The rows below give T cell receptor beta chains drawn from one sample of a study of blood T cell repertoires in COVID-19. Sequencing was performed with immunoSEQ multiplex PCR; in TCRdb, only in-frame clones are kept and a portion is missing. The table includes 250,000 to 350,000 clones, more than 70% detected once. The source material was PBMCs or T cells enriched from blood (not recorded which). These receptors were taken from a woman under 40 who had recovered from COVID-19. CDR3s include the opening cysteine and the closing phenylalanine or tryptophan.

J	V	CDR3
TRBJ2-1	TRBV11-3	CASSLRAGGTYNEQFF
TRBJ2-5	TRBV9	CASSVLTGIEETQYF
TRBJ1-2	TRBV5-1	CASSRGVDGYTF
TRBJ2-2	TRBV27	CASRRGPANTGELFF
TRBJ1-2	TRBV10-2	CASSESITGVHDGYTF
TRBJ2-1	TRBV9	CASSVSSGVYNEQFF
TRBJ1-5	TRBV27	CASSFGTGNQPQHF
TRBJ2-2	TRBV4-2	CASSHPTGGARTGELFF
TRBJ2-3	TRBV18	CASSPNPPGGGSTDTQYF
TRBJ2-4	TRBV3-1/TRBV3-2	CASSAGTSGGYPKNIQYF
TRBJ1-5	TRBV5-1	CASSWGPNGNQPQHF